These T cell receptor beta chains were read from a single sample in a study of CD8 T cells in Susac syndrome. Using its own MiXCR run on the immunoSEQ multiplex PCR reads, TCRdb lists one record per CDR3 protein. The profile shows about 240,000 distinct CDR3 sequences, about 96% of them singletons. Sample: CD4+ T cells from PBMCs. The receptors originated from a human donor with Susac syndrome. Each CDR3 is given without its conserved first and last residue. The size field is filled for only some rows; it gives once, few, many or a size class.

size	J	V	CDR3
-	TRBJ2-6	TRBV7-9	ASSLGTGLSSGANVLT
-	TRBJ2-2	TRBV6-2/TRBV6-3	ASSRTGELF
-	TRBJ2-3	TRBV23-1	ASSRRGELKTSGGTDTQY
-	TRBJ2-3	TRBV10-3	AISPAPPSDDTQY
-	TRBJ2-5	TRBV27	ASSPEVPWAGSGQETQY
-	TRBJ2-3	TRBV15	ATSRNRGFTDTQY
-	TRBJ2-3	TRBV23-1	ASSQSGGDTDTQY
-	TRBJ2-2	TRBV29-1	SVGQSGTGELF
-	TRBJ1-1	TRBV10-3	AISGQVLQGNTEAF
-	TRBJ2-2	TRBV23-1	ASSQVDSPNTGELF
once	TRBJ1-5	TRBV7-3	ASSSISPQGKRGQPQH
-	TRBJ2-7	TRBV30	AWSPAAGSYEQY
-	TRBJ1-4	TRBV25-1	ASSEGTSGWEKLF
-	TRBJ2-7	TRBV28	ASSSLNINYEQY
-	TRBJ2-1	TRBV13	ASSSRGSTSGSTDEQF
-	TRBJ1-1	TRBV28	ASSFPTMNTEAF
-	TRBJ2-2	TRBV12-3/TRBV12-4	ASSLDRGDTGELF
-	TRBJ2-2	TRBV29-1	SVSTSGKGGELF
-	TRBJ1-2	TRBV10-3	AISGQVSVGYT